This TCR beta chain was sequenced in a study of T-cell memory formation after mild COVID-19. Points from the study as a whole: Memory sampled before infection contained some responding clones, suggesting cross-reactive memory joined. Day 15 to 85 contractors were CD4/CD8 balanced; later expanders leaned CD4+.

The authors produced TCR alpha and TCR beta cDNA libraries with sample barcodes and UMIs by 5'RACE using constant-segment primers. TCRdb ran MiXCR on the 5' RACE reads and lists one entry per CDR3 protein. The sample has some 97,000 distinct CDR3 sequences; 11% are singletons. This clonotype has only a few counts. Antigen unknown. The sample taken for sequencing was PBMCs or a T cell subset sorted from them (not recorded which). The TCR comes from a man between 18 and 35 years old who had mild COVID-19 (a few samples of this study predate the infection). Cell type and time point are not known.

CDR3 DNA: TGTGCCAGCAGCCGTCCTCCTAGCGGGGGCCCCCAAGAGACCCAGTACTTC. It translates to CASSRPPSGGPQETQYF. The rearrangement uses TRBV7-2 and TRBJ2-5, with 10 bases identical to TRBD2. This CDR3 is built from 17 residues. Germline loops: CDR1 SGHTA, CDR2 FQGNSA. With V trimmed by 5 bases and J by 1 base, 10 bases remained unmatched.